This T cell receptor (beta chain) came from a study of memory CD8 T cells in hepatitis C reinfection. The assay was immunoSEQ multiplex PCR, and TCRdb's table has in-frame clones only and misses some. The sample gives 46,000 or so clones, 89% of which show up once; 0.72% is in the top ten. Time point reported: late/post reinfection, 12 to 24 weeks after detection. No in vitro expansion preceded TCR sequencing of the sorted cells. V lost 0 bases to trimming and J lost 2 bases, with 8 bases between them. This CDR3 has 15 amino acids. Germline loops: CDR1 MGHRA, CDR2 YSYEKL. Sequencing was done on a sample of naive CD8+ T cells sorted from blood. The receptor was derived from a man between 18 and 35 years old with hepatitis C virus infection. The rearrangement links TRBV4-1 to TRBJ1-3; no reliable D call. The CDR3 sequence: CASSQDLFAGNTIYF. In nucleotides, the CDR3 is TGCGCCAGCAGCCAAGATCTTTTCGCTGGAAACACCATATATTTT.